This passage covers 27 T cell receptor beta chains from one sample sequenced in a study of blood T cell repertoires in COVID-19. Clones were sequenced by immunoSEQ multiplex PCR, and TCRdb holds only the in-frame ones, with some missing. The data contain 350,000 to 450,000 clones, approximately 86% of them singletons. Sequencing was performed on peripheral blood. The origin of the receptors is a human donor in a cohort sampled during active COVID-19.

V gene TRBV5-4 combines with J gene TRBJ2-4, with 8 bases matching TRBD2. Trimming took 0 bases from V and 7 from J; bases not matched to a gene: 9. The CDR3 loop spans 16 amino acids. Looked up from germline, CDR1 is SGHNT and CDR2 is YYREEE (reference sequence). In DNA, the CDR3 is TGTGCCAGCAGCTTGGACCCCACCGGGGGGGGGAACATTCAGTACTTC. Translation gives CASSLDPTGGGNIQYF.

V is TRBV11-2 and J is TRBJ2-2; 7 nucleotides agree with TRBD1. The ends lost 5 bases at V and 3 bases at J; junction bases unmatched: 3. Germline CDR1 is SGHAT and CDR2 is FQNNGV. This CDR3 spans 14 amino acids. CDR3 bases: TGTGCCAGCAGCCGGGACAGCTACACCGGGGAGCTGTTTTTT. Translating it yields CASSRDSYTGELFF.

DNA of the CDR3: TGTGCCAGCAGTTTGGCAGGGGGCGAGTACGAGCAGTACTTC. Encoded protein: CASSLAGGEYEQYF. This sequence joins TRBV28 and TRBJ2-7, with 8 bases identical to TRBD1. This CDR3 contains 14 residues. The V and J ends lost 3 bases and 4 bases, in that order; junction bases with no gene match: 5. From germline, CDR1 is MDHEN and CDR2 SYDVKM.

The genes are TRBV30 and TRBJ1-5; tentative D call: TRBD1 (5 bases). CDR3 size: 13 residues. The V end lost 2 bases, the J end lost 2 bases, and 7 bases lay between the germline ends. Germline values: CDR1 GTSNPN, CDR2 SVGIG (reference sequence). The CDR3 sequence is CAWSTRGNQPQHF. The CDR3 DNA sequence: TGTGCCTGGAGTACCAGGGGCAATCAGCCCCAGCATTTT.

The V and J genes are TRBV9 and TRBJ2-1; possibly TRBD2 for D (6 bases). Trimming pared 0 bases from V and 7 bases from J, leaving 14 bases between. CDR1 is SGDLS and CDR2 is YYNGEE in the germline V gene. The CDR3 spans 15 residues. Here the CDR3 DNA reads TGTGCCAGCAGCGTAGTCGGATCTGGGGGGAATGAGCAGTTCTTC. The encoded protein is CASSVVGSGGNEQFF.

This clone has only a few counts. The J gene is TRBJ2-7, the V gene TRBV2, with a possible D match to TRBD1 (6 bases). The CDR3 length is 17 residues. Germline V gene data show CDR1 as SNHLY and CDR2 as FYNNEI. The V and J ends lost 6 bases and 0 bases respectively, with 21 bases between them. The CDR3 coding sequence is TGTGCCAGCAGATCCTCCTTACAGGGACCTGTCTCCTACGAGCAGTACTTC. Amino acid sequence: CASRSSLQGPVSYEQYF.

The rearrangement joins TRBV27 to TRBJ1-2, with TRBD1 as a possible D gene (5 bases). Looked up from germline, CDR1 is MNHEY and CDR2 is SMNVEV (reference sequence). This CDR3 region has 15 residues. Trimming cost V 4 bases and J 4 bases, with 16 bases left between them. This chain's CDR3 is CASSSDPGGLYGYTF. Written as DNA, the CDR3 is TGTGCCAGCAGTTCGGATCCCGGGGGACTCTATGGCTACACCTTC.

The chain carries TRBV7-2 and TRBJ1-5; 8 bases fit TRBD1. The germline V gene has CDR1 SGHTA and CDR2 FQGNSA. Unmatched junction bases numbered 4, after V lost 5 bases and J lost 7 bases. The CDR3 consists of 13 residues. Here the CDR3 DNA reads TGTGCCAGCAGCATTGGACAGGGACAGCCCCAGCATTTT. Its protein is CASSIGQGQPQHF.

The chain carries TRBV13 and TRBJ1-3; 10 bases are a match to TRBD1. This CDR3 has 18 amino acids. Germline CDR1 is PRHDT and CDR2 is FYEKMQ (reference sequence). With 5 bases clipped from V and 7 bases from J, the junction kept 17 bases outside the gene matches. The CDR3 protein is CASSPRALGTGVGNTIYF. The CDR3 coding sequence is TGTGCCAGCAGCCCCCGGGCCCTCGGGACAGGGGTTGGGAACACCATATATTTT.

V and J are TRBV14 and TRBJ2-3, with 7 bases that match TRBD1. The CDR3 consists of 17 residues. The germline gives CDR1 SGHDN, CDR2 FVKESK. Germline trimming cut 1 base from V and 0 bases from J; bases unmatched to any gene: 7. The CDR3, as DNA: TGTGCCAGCAGCCAAGGCTTCCCGGGACAGAGCACAGATACGCAGTATTTT. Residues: CASSQGFPGQSTDTQYF.

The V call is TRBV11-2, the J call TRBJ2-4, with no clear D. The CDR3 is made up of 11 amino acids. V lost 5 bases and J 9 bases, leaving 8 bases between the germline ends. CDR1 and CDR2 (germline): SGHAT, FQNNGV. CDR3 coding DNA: TGTGCCAGCAGCCGGAGTAGCATTCAGTACTTC. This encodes CASSRSSIQYF.

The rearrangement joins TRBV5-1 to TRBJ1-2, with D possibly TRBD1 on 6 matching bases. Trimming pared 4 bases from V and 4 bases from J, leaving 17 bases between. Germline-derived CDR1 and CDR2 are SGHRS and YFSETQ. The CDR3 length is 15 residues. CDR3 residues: CASSPLFPTGYGYTF. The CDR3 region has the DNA TGCGCCAGCAGCCCGTTATTCCCGACAGGCTATGGCTACACCTTC.

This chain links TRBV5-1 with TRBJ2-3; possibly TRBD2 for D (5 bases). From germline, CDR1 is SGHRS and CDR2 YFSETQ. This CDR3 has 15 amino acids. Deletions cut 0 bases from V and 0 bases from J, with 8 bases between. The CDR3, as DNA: TGCGCCAGCAGCTTGGAGCAGCGGAGCACAGATACGCAGTATTTT. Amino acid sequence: CASSLEQRSTDTQYF.

The CDR3 DNA reads as TGTGCCAGCAGCCCGGTAGGGGATAGCGGACTCCCCTGGGAGCTGTTTTTT. Its translation: CASSPVGDSGLPWELFF. The chain is built from TRBV7-9 and TRBJ2-2; tentatively, D is TRBD2 (6 bases). Trimming left V 5 bases short and J 9 bases short, with 25 bases between. The CDR3 is made up of 17 amino acids. In germline, CDR1 is SEHNR, CDR2 FQNEAQ (reference sequence).

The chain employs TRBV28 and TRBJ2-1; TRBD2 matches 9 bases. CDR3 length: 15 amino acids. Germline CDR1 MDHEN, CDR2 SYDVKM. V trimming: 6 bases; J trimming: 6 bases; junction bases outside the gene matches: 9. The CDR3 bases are TGTGCCAGCAGGAGCCGGCTAGCGGGAAGCAATGAGCAGTTCTTC. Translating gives CASRSRLAGSNEQFF.

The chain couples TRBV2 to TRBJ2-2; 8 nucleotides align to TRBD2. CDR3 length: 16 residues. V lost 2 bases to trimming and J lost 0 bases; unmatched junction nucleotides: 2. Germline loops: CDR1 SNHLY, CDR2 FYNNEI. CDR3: CASSERGGTNTGELFF. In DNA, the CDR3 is TGTGCCAGCAGTGAACGGGGGGGAACGAACACCGGGGAGCTGTTTTTT.

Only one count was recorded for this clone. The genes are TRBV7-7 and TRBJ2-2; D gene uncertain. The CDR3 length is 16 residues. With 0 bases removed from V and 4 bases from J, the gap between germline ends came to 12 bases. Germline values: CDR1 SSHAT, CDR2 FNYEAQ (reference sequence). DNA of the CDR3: TGTGCCAGCAGCTTAGCCTCTTCGGGTAGCACCGGGGAGCTGTTTTTT. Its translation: CASSLASSGSTGELFF.

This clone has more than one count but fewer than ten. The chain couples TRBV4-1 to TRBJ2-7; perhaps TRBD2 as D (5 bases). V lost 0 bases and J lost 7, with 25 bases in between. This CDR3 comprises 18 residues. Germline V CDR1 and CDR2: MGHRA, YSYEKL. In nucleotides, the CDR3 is TGCGCCAGCAGCCAAGATCCCGACCAGCTAGCCCCGTACGCAGAGCAGTACTTC. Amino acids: CASSQDPDQLAPYAEQYF.

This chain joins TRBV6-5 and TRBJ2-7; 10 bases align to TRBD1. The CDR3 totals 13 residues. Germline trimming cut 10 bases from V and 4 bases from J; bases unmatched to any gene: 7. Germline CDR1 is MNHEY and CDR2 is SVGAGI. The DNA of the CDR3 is TGTGCCATTACCGGGACAGGGGTTTACGAGCAGTACTTC. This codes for CAITGTGVYEQYF.

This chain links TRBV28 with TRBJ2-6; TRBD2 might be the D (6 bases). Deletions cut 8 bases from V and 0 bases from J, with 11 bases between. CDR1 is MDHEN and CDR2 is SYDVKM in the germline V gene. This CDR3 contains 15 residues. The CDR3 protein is CASGLGGSGANVLTF. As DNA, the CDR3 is TGTGCCAGCGGATTGGGGGGCTCTGGGGCCAACGTCCTGACTTTC. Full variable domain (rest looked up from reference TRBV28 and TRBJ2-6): DVKVTQSSRYLVKRTGEKVFLECVQDMDHENMFWYRQDPGLGLRLIYFSYDVKMKEKGDIPEGYSVSREKKERFSLILESASTNQTSMYLCASGLGGSGANVLTFGAGSRLTVL.

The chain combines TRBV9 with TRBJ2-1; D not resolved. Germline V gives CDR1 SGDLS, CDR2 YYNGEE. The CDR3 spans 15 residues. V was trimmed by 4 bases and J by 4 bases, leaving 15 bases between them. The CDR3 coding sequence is TGTGCCAGCAGCCATGGGTGGGCCGAGTACAATGAGCAGTTCTTC. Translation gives CASSHGWAEYNEQFF. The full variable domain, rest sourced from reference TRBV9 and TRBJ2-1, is DSGVTQTPKHLITATGQRVTLRCSPRSGDLSVYWYQQSLDQGLQFLIQYYNGEERAKGNILERFSAQQFPDLHSELNLSSLELGDSALYFCASSHGWAEYNEQFFGPGTRLTVL.

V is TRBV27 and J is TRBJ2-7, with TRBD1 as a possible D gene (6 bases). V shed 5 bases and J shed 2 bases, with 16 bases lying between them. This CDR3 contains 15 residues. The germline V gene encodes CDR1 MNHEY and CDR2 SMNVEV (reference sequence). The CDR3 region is CASSRQRDNPYEQYF. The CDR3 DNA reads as TGTGCCAGCAGTCGACAACGGGACAATCCCTACGAGCAGTACTTC.

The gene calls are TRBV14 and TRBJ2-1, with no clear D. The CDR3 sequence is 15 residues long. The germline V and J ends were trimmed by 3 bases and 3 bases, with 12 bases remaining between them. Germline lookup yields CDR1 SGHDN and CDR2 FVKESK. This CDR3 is CASSQIDTYYNEQFF. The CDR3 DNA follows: TGTGCCAGCAGCCAGATTGACACGTACTACAATGAGCAGTTCTTC.

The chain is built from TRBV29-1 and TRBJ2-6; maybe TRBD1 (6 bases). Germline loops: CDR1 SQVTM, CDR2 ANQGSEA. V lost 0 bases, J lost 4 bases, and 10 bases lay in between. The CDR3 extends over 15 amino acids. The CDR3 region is CSVEDEGGGANVLTF. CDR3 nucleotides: TGCAGCGTTGAAGATGAAGGGGGAGGGGCCAACGTCCTGACTTTC.

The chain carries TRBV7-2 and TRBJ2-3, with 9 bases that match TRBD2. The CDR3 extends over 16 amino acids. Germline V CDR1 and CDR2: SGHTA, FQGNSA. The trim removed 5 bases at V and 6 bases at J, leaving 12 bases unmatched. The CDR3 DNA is TGTGCCAGCAGCCCGATAGGAGCTAGCGGGGCGGATACGCAGTATTTT. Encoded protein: CASSPIGASGADTQYF.

Here the CDR3 reads CASSLRRGRTDTQYF. In nucleotides, the CDR3 is TGTGCCAGCAGCTTAAGGCGGGGGCGCACAGATACGCAGTATTTT. The chain joins TRBV11-2 to TRBJ2-3, with D possibly being TRBD2 (7 bases). The CDR3 sequence is 15 residues long. V lost 2 bases, J lost 1 base, and 10 bases lay in between. Germline V gene sequence: CDR1 SGHAT, CDR2 FQNNGV.

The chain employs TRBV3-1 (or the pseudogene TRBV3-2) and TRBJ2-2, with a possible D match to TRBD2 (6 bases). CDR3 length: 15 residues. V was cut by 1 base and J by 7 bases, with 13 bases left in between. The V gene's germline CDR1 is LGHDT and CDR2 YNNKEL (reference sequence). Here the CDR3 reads CASSQVGGALGELFF. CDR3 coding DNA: TGTGCCAGCAGCCAAGTGGGCGGGGCGCTCGGGGAGCTGTTTTTT.